The clone carrying this TCR beta chain was observed a single time. Its specificity is unknown. A much larger clone is a single base away; this may be a read error. The library came from three nested PCR rounds adapted from ARM-PCR protocols. TCRdb recomputed calls from the multiplex PCR reads with MiXCR, one row per CDR3 protein. The sample gives 200,000 to 250,000 distinct CDR3 sequences, 60% to 85% of which show up once; around 25% is in the top ten. The CDR3 runs to 15 residues. CDR1 DFQATT and CDR2 SNEGSKA come from the germline V gene (reference sequence). V lost 0 bases and J lost 5, with 14 bases in between. These data come from a study of tumor and adjacent non-tumor tissue in lung cancer. Study-level background: There were around 11 adenocarcinoma, a couple of squamous cell carcinoma and 1 small cell lung cancer cases. Notes on the study in general: Normal lung showed higher cumulative top 100 clone frequency than tumor. Tumor tissue had significantly higher TCR diversity than normal lung.

No cell sorting was done before RNA was extracted from the tissue. This TCR derives from a man between 60 and 75 years old with non-small cell lung cancer. The sample comprised lung tumor tissue. The chain carries TRBV20-1 and TRBJ2-1; D gene uncertain. The CDR3 protein is CSARDGVRGHNEQFF. The DNA for the CDR3 is TGCAGTGCTAGAGATGGTGTGAGAGGACACAATGAGCAGTTCTTC.